The sequence of this TCR beta chain was determined in a study of cytomegalovirus exposure and HLA in healthy donors. Looking at the study overall: A prior analysis found fewer than 120 million unique TCR beta sequences from 150 million to 200 million T cells. The study's findings and limits: Specific recognition of CMV antigens was confirmed in vitro for three chains (all CMV-associated).

The CDR3 has 14 amino acids. From germline, CDR1 is MNHEY and CDR2 SMNVEV (reference sequence). The trim removed 5 bases at V and 5 bases at J, leaving 5 bases unmatched. A word on this clone: Its target is unknown.

The PCR used 60 Vbeta and 13 Jbeta primers. Clones were sequenced by immunoSEQ multiplex PCR, and TCRdb holds only the in-frame ones, with some missing. The repertoire holds more than 80,000 clones, with roughly 63% as singletons. Sequencing was carried out using PBMCs. This TCR was recovered from a man in his forties or fifties in good health and CMV-seronegative. This rearrangement joins TRBV27 to TRBJ2-3; 9 bases map to TRBD2. The CDR3 DNA sequence: TGTGCCAGCAGTCCGCAGCGGGGGGAAGATACGCAGTATTTT. Translated, it gives CASSPQRGEDTQYF.